A selection of T cell receptor beta chains follows, all from one sample in a study of blood T cell repertoires in COVID-19. Sequenced by immunoSEQ multiplex PCR; TCRdb stores in-frame clones only, minus some. The data contain approximately 110,000 clones, about 80% of them singletons. The specimen sequenced was peripheral blood. The source of these receptors is a woman between 40 and 50 years old with acute or convalescent COVID-19. Each CDR3 is given with its conserved first and last residue. The order of the fields is J gene, V gene, CDR3 protein.

>TRBJ1-2|TRBV12-3/TRBV12-4
CASSPGQSNGYTF
>TRBJ2-7|TRBV19
CASSDWNPRGQYEQYF
>TRBJ2-1|TRBV7-9
CASSPGTSGTPYNEQFF
>TRBJ2-7|TRBV6-5
CASSYRLGGDSYEQYF
>TRBJ1-2|TRBV7-2
CASSSRQNHYGYTF
>TRBJ2-7|TRBV6-4
CASRERTYEQYF
>TRBJ2-7|TRBV7-9
CASSLPRDSEQYF
>TRBJ1-1|TRBV19
CADYLRDFEAFF
>TRBJ2-7|TRBV7-9
CASSFLGGQGTYEQYF
>TRBJ1-5|TRBV7-2
CASSLAGTGGRQPQHF
>TRBJ2-2|TRBV11-2
CASSARGGGTGELFF
>TRBJ2-7|TRBV6-6
CASSYSKGQGYEQYF
>TRBJ1-2|TRBV5-1
CASSLDPGQANYGYTF
>TRBJ1-4|TRBV7-9
CASSLGRGTTNEKLFF
>TRBJ2-7|TRBV7-9
CASSLAAVKEQYF
>TRBJ2-3|TRBV2
CASSEDMGTDTQYF
>TRBJ1-1|TRBV6-5
CASRRSPQGGAFF
>TRBJ1-1|TRBV7-9
CASSKRENTEAFF
>TRBJ2-5|TRBV3-1/TRBV3-2
CASSQGQIGETQYF
>TRBJ2-1|TRBV5-1
CASSSGDAAAKEFF
>TRBJ1-1|TRBV27
CASIYYGGGNTEAFF
>TRBJ2-5|TRBV7-2
CASSLPFQATEETQYF
>TRBJ1-1|TRBV19
CASTQGAWNTEAFF
>TRBJ2-3|TRBV5-1
CASGVRGTDTQYF
>TRBJ1-2|TRBV7-2
CASSRQGQSGYTF
>TRBJ2-7|TRBV2
CASSLYGGQREQYF
>TRBJ2-2|TRBV7-9
CASSPTGDTGELFF
>TRBJ1-4|TRBV9
CASSRSFGGRGEKLFF
>TRBJ1-3|TRBV19
CASSMGGQARNTIYF
>TRBJ2-7|TRBV12-3/TRBV12-4
CASSLTAGYEQYF
>TRBJ1-2|TRBV6-5
CASREGNYGYTF
>TRBJ1-2|TRBV5-1
CASSPGSGKGGYTF
>TRBJ2-1|TRBV30
CAWSPLRTGSEQFF
>TRBJ2-7|TRBV2
CASNEEIYEQYF
>TRBJ2-1|TRBV25-1
CASRLGGAYNEQFF
>TRBJ2-5|TRBV5-1
CASSLASDRQETQYF
>TRBJ1-1|TRBV18
CASSPIIGVLNTEAFF
>TRBJ2-3|TRBV10-2
CASTPGKFPGDTQYF
>TRBJ2-3|TRBV6-5
CASTRLAGDPDTQYF
>TRBJ2-3|TRBV30
CAWSVGGGAADTQYF
>TRBJ1-1|TRBV5-6
CASSLRGNTEAFF
>TRBJ2-3|TRBV4-1
CASKRLAGGRDTQYF
>TRBJ2-2|TRBV11-3
CASSLGGGPYTGELFF
>TRBJ2-1|TRBV30
CAWTGDLKSNEQFF
>TRBJ2-1|TRBV2
CASSQARTSGGTRARNEQFF
>TRBJ1-2|TRBV29-1
CSVDSPHYGYTF
>TRBJ2-1|TRBV9
CASSVGTSGGYNEQFF
>TRBJ1-1|TRBV11-2
CASRPPPGQGNTEAFF
>TRBJ1-5|TRBV4-3
CASSYSDRENQPQHF
>TRBJ1-5|TRBV2
CASSAAQGQPQHF
>TRBJ1-2|TRBV19
CAINRGRGDGYTF
>TRBJ2-1|TRBV10-3
CAISEVQGGSNEQFF
>TRBJ1-1|TRBV14
CASSRGGTDTEAFF
>TRBJ2-7|TRBV4-2
CASSRDRGNYEQYF
>TRBJ2-7|TRBV7-9
CASTLQGFSYEQYF
>TRBJ2-1|TRBV2
CASSGSGPGNEQFF
>TRBJ2-7|TRBV15
CATSRELSYEQYF
>TRBJ2-7|TRBV5-1
CASSLYRGGHEQYF
>TRBJ1-2|TRBV9
CASSVGGGWTNYGYTF